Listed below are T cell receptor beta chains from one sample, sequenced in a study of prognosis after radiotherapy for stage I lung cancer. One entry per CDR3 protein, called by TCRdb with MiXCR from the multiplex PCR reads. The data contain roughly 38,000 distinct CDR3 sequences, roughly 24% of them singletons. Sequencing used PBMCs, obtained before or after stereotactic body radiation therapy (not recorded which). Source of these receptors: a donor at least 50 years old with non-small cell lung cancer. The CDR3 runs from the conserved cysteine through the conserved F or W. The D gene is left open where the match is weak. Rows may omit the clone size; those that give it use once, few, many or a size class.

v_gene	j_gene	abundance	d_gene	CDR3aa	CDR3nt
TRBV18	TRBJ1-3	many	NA	CASSPQGGNTIYF	TGTGCCAGCTCACCACAGGGGGGAAACACCATATATTTT
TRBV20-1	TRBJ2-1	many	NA	CSAYRRGGQFF	TGCAGTGCTTACCGCCGGGGAGGGCAGTTCTTC
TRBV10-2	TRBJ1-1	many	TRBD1	CASRAQQGGTEAFF	TGCGCCAGCAGGGCCCAACAGGGGGGAACTGAAGCTTTCTTT
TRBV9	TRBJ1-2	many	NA	CASTGEQGVNYGYTF	TGTGCCAGCACGGGGGAACAGGGTGTTAACTATGGCTACACCTTC
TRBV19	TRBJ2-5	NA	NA	CASSGGSLKNIQNF	TGTGCCAGTAGCGGGGGTAGCTTGAAAAACATTCAGAACTTC
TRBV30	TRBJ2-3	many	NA	CAWSKSLVHTDTQYF	TGTGCCTGGAGTAAATCTTTGGTTCACACAGATACGCAGTATTTT
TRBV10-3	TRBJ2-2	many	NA	CAISTPNTGELFF	TGTGCCATCAGTACACCGAACACCGGGGAGCTGTTTTTT
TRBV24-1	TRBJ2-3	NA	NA	CATSDFKRGVPTDTQYF	TGTGCCACCAGTGATTTTAAGAGGGGGGTTCCCACAGATACGCAGTATTTT
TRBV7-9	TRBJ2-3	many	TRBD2	CASSLMGLVSYDTQYF	TGTGCCAGCAGCTTAATGGGACTAGTTTCTTACGATACGCAGTATTTT
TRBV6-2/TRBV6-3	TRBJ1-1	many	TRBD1	CASSYVAVTGGSGTEAFF	TGTGCCAGCAGCTACGTAGCCGTGACAGGGGGCTCCGGCACTGAAGCTTTCTTT
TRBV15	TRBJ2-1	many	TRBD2	CATSTGLARHNEQFF	TGTGCCACCAGCACGGGACTAGCGAGACACAATGAGCAGTTCTTC
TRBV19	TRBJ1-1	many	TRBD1	CASSTKDRGRTEAFF	TGTGCCAGTAGTACTAAGGACAGGGGGCGGACTGAAGCTTTCTTT
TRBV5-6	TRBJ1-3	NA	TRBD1	CASSYRTGGTWSGNTIYF	TGTGCCAGCAGTTACCGGACAGGGGGTACATGGTCTGGAAACACCATATATTTT
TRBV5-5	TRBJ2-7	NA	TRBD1	CASRRTGGSYEQYF	TGTGCCAGCAGACGGACAGGGGGCTCCTACGAGCAGTACTTC
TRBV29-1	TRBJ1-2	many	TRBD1	CSVGGQGGYGYTF	TGCAGCGTTGGCGGACAGGGGGGTTATGGCTACACCTTC
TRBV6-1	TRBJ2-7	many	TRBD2	CASRSGGLLEQYF	TGTGCCAGCCGAAGCGGGGGGCTCCTCGAGCAGTACTTC
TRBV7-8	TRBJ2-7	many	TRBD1	CASSTRQGSDEQYF	TGTGCCAGCAGCACACGACAGGGTTCGGACGAGCAGTACTTC
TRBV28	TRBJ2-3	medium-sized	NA	CASSLSLPPSTQYF	TGTGCCAGCAGTTTAAGTCTTCCCCCTTCAACGCAGTATTTT
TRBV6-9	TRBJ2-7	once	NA	CASSYSSSATVVYEQYF	TGTGCCAGCAGTTACTCCTCCTCCGCGACTGTAGTCTACGAGCAGTACTTC
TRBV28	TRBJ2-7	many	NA	CASSLTGPEQTRYF	TGTGCCAGCAGTTTAACGGGGCCGGAGCAAACTAGGTACTTC
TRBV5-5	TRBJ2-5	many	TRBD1	CASSLGGTGGETQYF	TGTGCCAGCAGCTTGGGTGGGACAGGTGGCGAGACCCAGTACTTC
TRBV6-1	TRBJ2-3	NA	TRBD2	CASGPGLARESTDTKYF	TGTGCCAGCGGACCGGGACTAGCGAGGGAGAGCACAGATACGAAGTATTTT
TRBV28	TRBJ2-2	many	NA	CASRRQSGELFF	TGTGCCAGCAGGAGACAGTCCGGGGAGCTGTTTTTT
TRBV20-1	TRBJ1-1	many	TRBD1	CSTPGTGIRNTEAFF	TGCAGTACCCCGGGGACAGGGATCCGGAACACTGAAGCTTTCTTT
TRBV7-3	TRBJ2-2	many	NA	CASSLDWTTPTGELFF	TGTGCCAGCAGCTTGGATTGGACTACCCCTACCGGGGAGCTGTTTTTT
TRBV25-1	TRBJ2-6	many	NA	CASSNDLARGANVLTF	TGTGCCAGCAGTAATGATCTAGCTCGTGGGGCCAACGTCCTGACTTTC
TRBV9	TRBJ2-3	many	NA	CASSRGEATDTQYF	TGTGCCAGCAGCCGCGGGGAGGCCACAGATACGCAGTATTTT
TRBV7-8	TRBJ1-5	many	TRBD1	CASSLATGAYSNQPQHF	TGTGCCAGCAGCTTAGCGACAGGGGCCTATAGCAATCAGCCCCAGCATTTT
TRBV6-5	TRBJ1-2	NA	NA	CASSYSRGSLGYGYTF	TGTGCCAGCAGTTACTCGAGAGGGTCCCTCGGCTATGGCTACACCTTC
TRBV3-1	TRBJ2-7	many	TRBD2	CASSQSGGRALYEQYF	TGTGCCAGCAGCCAATCGGGCGGGAGGGCCTTGTACGAGCAGTACTTC
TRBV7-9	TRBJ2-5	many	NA	CASSLINREETQYF	TGTGCCAGCAGCTTAATCAACAGGGAGGAGACCCAGTACTTC
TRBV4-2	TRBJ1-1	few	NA	CASSPKGSGGDTEAFF	TGTGCCAGCAGCCCCAAAGGGTCCGGGGGCGACACTGAAGCTTTCTTT
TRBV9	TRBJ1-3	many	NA	CASSVGLPSSSGNTIYF	TGTGCCAGCAGCGTAGGACTTCCCAGCAGCTCTGGAAACACCATATATTTT
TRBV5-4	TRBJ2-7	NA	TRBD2	CASSPGTSGGVYEQYF	TGTGCCAGCAGCCCCGGGACTAGCGGGGGGGTCTACGAGCAGTACTTC
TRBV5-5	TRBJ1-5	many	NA	CASSLVAGWNSNQPQHF	TGTGCCAGCAGCTTGGTGGCCGGATGGAATAGCAATCAGCCCCAGCATTTT
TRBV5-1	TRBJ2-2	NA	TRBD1	CASRPGTVNTGELFF	TGCGCCAGCAGGCCCGGGACAGTGAACACCGGGGAGCTGTTTTTT
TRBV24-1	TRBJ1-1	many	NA	CATSAQGNTEAFF	TGTGCCACCAGTGCCCAGGGAAACACTGAAGCTTTCTTT
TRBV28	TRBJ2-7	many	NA	CASSHNRLVYEQYF	TGTGCCAGCAGTCACAACCGACTAGTCTACGAGCAGTACTTC
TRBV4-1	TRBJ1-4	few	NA	CASSQPSEKLVF	TGCGCCAGCAGCCAGCCCTCTGAAAAACTGGTTTTT